Presented here are 4 T cell receptor beta chains from one specimen sequenced in a study of shared clonotypes between healthy human individuals. The repertoire was sequenced with immunoSEQ multiplex PCR; TCRdb's copy has only in-frame clones and lacks some. The table records over a million clones, roughly 80% of them present only once. The specimen sequenced was memory CD4+ T cells sorted from blood. The subset: CD45RA-negative fraction. The source of these receptors is a man aged 18 to 29 in good health.

This chain connects TRBV13 to TRBJ2-7; D unclear. Deletions cut 1 base from V and 4 bases from J, with 8 bases between. Per the germline V gene, CDR1 is PRHDT and CDR2 is FYEKMQ (reference sequence). This CDR3 comprises 13 residues. CDR3 loop: CASSLAITYEQYF. CDR3 DNA sequence: TGTGCCAGCAGCTTAGCAATTACTTACGAGCAGTACTTC.

In the case of this clone: The germline gene is not matched at one end of the junction; a read error may be the cause. The chain carries TRBV27 and TRBJ1-3; possible D gene TRBD1, 6 bases. This CDR3 spans 14 amino acids. Germline assignment: CDR1 MNHEY and CDR2 SMNVEV (reference sequence). CDR3 in DNA: TGTGCCAGCAGTGTCCAGGGGACTGGCAACACCATATATTTT. This translates into CASSVQGTGNTIYF.

In this sample, this clone turned up many times. The CDR3 loop reads CACRGKGSNQPQHF. As DNA, the CDR3 is TGTGCCTGTCGGGGGAAGGGGAGCAATCAGCCCCAGCATTTT. The V call is TRBV19, the J call TRBJ1-5; D may be TRBD1 (5 bases). V was shortened by 11 bases and J by 1 base, with 15 bases between the two germline ends. CDR3 length: 14 residues. Germline values: CDR1 LNHDA, CDR2 SQIVND (reference sequence).

This clone has a handful of counts. J is TRBJ2-7 and V is TRBV6-1; perhaps TRBD2 as D (6 bases). Germline V gene lookup returns CDR1 MNHNS and CDR2 SASEGT. Trimming pared 3 bases from V and 0 bases from J, leaving 12 bases between. The CDR3 contains 15 residues. CDR3 in amino acids: CASSDPRDFSYEQYF. DNA for the CDR3: TGTGCCAGCAGTGACCCCCGGGACTTCTCCTACGAGCAGTACTTC.